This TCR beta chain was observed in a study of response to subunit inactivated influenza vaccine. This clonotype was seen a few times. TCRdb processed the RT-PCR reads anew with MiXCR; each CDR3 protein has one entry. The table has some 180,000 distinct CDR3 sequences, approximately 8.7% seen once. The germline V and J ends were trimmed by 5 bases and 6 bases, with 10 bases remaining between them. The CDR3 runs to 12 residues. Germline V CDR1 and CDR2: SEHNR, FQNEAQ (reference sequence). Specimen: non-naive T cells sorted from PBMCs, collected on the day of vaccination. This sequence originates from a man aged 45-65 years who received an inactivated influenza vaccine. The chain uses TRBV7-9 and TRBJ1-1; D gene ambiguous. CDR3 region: CASSPNEAEAFF. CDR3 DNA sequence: TGTGCCAGCAGCCCAAATGAGGCTGAAGCTTTCTTT.